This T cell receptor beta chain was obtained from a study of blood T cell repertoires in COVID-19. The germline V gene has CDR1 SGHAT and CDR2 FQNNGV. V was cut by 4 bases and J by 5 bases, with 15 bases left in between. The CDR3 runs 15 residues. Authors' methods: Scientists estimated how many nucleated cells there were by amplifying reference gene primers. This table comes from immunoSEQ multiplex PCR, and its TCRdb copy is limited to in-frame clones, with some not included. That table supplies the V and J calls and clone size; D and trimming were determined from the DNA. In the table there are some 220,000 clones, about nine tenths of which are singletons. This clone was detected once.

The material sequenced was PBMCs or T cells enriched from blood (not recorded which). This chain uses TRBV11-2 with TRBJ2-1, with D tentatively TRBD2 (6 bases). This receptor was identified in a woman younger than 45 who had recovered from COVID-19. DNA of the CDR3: TGTGCCAGCAGCTCTATTAGCGGCGCTCACAATGAGCAGTTCTTC. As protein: CASSSISGAHNEQFF.